This T cell receptor beta chain was found in a study of cytomegalovirus exposure and HLA in healthy donors. With 5 bases removed from V and 7 bases from J, the gap between germline ends came to 11 bases. CDR3 length equals 12 residues. The germline CDR1 and CDR2 sequences are MDHEN and SYDVKM. The PCR employed 60 Vbeta primers together with 13 Jbeta primers. In the authors' workflow: Approximately 11 million of some 80 million unique TCR beta chains were shared, per a later count. Profiling relied on immunoSEQ multiplex PCR, and the TCRdb table lists in-frame clones only, not all of them. That table furnishes V, J and clone size, whereas the DNA furnished D and trimming. The table lists over 65,000 clones, more than 75% of them singletons. In its sample, this clone was seen once.

The source material was PBMCs. The clonotype was recovered from a woman between 40 and 55 years old in good health and CMV-seropositive. The J gene is TRBJ1-2, the V gene TRBV28; D possibly corresponds to TRBD1 (6 bases). The CDR3 loop reads CASSENRVGYTF. As DNA, the CDR3 is TGTGCCAGCAGTGAAAACAGGGTTGGCTACACCTTC.